This TCR beta chain was obtained from a study of regulatory T cells in long-lasting Graves disease. Broader study findings: Between persistent patients, around 2,900 public clonotypes were shared, exceeding the approximately 990 shared between new patients.

Arm-PCR of CDR3 regions and iRepertoire HTBI primers were used to build TCR beta libraries. In the study's own analysis: Taken together, the samples had fewer than 70 TRBV and more than 11 TRBJ segments identified. TCRdb passed the multiplex PCR reads through MiXCR, listing each CDR3 protein once. TCRdb assigned the V and J calls; the authors' analysis was not used. The sample has 240,000 or so distinct CDR3 sequences, around 20% seen once. Many counts were recorded for this clonotype. The antigen is unknown. Described time point: newly diagnosed GD, antithyroid drugs for less than 3 months. PBMC RNA served as the TCR library source. The patient group derived from an endocrinology department in Xi'an, China. This CDR3 is 11 amino acids long. V was trimmed by 4 bases and J by 10 bases, leaving 13 bases between them. CDR1 is SQVTM, CDR2 ANQGSEA, per germline.

The input for sequencing was peripheral blood mononuclear cells (PBMCs), taken at new diagnosis, from a patient treated with antithyroid drugs. The rearrangement links TRBV29-1 to TRBJ1-2; maybe TRBD1 (5 bases). This receptor was identified in a female donor with Graves disease. Here the CDR3 reads CSVGQGGDYTF. The CDR3 nucleotides read TGCAGCGTTGGGCAGGGTGGCGACTACACCTTC.